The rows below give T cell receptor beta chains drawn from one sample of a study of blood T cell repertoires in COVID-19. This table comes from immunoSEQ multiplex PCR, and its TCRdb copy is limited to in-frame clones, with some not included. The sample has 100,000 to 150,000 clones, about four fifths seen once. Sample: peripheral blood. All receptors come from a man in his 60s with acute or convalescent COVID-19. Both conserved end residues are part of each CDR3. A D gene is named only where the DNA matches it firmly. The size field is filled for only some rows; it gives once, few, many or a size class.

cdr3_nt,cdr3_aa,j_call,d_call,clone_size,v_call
TGTGCCAGCAGTTGGGGGGGACAGGGGGATAATCAGCCCCAGCATTTT,CASSWGGQGDNQPQHF,TRBJ1-5,TRBD1,.,TRBV28
TGTGCCAGCAGCTTAAGCCTGAACACTGAAGCTTTCTTT,CASSLSLNTEAFF,TRBJ1-1,.,.,TRBV11-3
TGTGCCAGCACAGCTAGCGGGAGATACGAGCAGTACTTC,CASTASGRYEQYF,TRBJ2-7,TRBD2,.,TRBV6-6
TGTGCCACCAGTGACCCCAGTGGAGGCCCTAGCACAGATACGCAGTATTTT,CATSDPSGGPSTDTQYF,TRBJ2-3,.,.,TRBV24-1
TGTGCCAGCAGCTCCGACAGGCGGCGCGAGCAGTACTTC,CASSSDRRREQYF,TRBJ2-7,.,.,TRBV11-3
TGCGCCAGCAGCTTGACGCTAGCGGGAGGGCCTAATGAGCAGTTCTTC,CASSLTLAGGPNEQFF,TRBJ2-1,TRBD2,few,TRBV5-1
TGTGCCAGCAGCCCGCGGGGGGGCACTGAAGCTTTCTTT,CASSPRGGTEAFF,TRBJ1-1,.,.,TRBV11-3
TGCAGCGTTGGAGGATTTGGCGTGTTTAGCACTGAAGCTTTCTTT,CSVGGFGVFSTEAFF,TRBJ1-1,.,few,TRBV29-1
TGCGCCAGCAGCTTGGCGGGACTAGCGGGAGTGGGGTCGGCAGATACGCAGTATTTT,CASSLAGLAGVGSADTQYF,TRBJ2-3,TRBD2,.,TRBV5-1
TGCAGCGCGACCGGGACAGGGAAGAAAGACGTAGAAAAACTGTTTTTT,CSATGTGKKDVEKLFF,TRBJ1-4,TRBD1,once,TRBV29-1
TGTGCCAGCAGTTTGGGGCAGGCCCAAGGGCCCCAGCATTTT,CASSLGQAQGPQHF,TRBJ1-5,.,.,TRBV28
TGTGCCAGCAGGGCGACAGGGTACGAGCAGTACTTC,CASRATGYEQYF,TRBJ2-7,TRBD1,.,TRBV6-5
TGTGCCAGCACCCCTTCTCGGACAGGGCGGGTGAACACTGAAGCTTTCTTT,CASTPSRTGRVNTEAFF,TRBJ1-1,TRBD1,once,TRBV7-8
TGTGCCAGCAGTCCTAGACAGGGGTATGGCTACACCTTC,CASSPRQGYGYTF,TRBJ1-2,TRBD1,.,TRBV27
TGTGCCAGCAGCCCCGGACAGGGGGCGTATCAGCCCCAGCATTTT,CASSPGQGAYQPQHF,TRBJ1-5,TRBD1,once,TRBV11-2
TGTGCCTGGAGGCGCTCGTCTGAGCAGTACTTC,CAWRRSSEQYF,TRBJ2-7,.,.,TRBV30
TGTGCCAGCAGAGAGCCGGGACTAACACGAGTGCAGTACTTC,CASREPGLTRVQYF,TRBJ2-7,TRBD2,.,TRBV27
TGTGCCAGCAGCGTTGCGGGGGGAGTTCCCACAGATACGCAGTATTTT,CASSVAGGVPTDTQYF,TRBJ2-3,TRBD2,.,TRBV9
TGTGCCAGCAGCAGACAGGGTCGAGAGACCCAGTACTTC,CASSRQGRETQYF,TRBJ2-5,TRBD1,.,TRBV6-5
TGTGCCAGCACCAGGACAGGGAGGAATCAGCCCCAGCATTTT,CASTRTGRNQPQHF,TRBJ1-5,TRBD1,.,TRBV28
TGTGCCATTGTGGGGGGTTCTAATGAAAAACTGTTTTTT,CAIVGGSNEKLFF,TRBJ1-4,.,.,TRBV2
TGTGCCAGCAGCCCCTATAAAAGCGGCTACACCTTC,CASSPYKSGYTF,TRBJ1-2,.,.,TRBV28
TGTGCCAGTAGTACTAGCGGGGGTGAGCAGTTCTTC,CASSTSGGEQFF,TRBJ2-1,TRBD2,.,TRBV19
TGTGCCAGCAGTGCCGACAGGGGGTATAATGAAAAACTGTTTTTT,CASSADRGYNEKLFF,TRBJ1-4,TRBD1,.,TRBV25-1
TGCGCCAGCAGCTTGAGACAGGGCGGCTACGAGCAGTACTTC,CASSLRQGGYEQYF,TRBJ2-7,TRBD1,.,TRBV5-1
TGTGCCACCAGTGATCCCCGGGACATCACAGATACGCAGTATTTT,CATSDPRDITDTQYF,TRBJ2-3,.,.,TRBV24-1